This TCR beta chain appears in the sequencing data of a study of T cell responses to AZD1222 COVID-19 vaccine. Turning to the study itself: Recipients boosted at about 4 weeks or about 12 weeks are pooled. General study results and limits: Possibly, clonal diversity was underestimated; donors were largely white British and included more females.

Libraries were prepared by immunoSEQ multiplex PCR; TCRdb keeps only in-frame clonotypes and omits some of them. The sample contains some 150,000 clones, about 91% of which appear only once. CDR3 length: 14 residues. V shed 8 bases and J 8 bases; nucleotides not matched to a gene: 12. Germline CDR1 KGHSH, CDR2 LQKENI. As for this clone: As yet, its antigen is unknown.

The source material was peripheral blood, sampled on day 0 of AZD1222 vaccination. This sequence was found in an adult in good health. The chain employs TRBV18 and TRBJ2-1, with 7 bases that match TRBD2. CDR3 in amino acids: CASGTNGVNYEQFF. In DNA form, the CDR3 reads TGTGCCAGCGGGACTAACGGGGTTAATTATGAGCAGTTCTTC.